Listed here are 10 T cell receptor beta chains from one sample, sequenced in a study of blood T cell repertoires in COVID-19. The repertoire was sequenced with immunoSEQ multiplex PCR; TCRdb's copy has only in-frame clones and lacks some. The sample lists some 43,000 clones; around 86% were seen once. Sequencing was done on a sample of peripheral blood. The source of these receptors is a human donor in a cohort sampled during active COVID-19.

The chain recombines TRBV24-1 with TRBJ2-3, with 8 positions matching TRBD2. Looked up from germline, CDR1 is KGHDR and CDR2 is SFDVKD. This CDR3 contains 17 residues. J lost 1 base, V lost 5 bases, and 10 bases had no gene match. This CDR3 reads CATSAASGGAGTDTQYF. CDR3 in DNA: TGTGCCACCAGTGCCGCGTCGGGGGGGGCTGGCACAGATACGCAGTATTTT.

V is TRBV4-1 and J is TRBJ2-7, with D maybe TRBD2 (6 bases). CDR1 and CDR2 from the germline V gene are MGHRA and YSYEKL. CDR3 length equals 14 residues. V lost 4 bases, J lost 3 bases, and 13 bases lay in between. CDR3 in DNA: TGCGCCAGCAGCCCAGAATCGGACTACTACGAGCAGTACTTC. Translated: CASSPESDYYEQYF.

The chain combines TRBV11-2 with TRBJ2-2, with 10 positions matching TRBD2. With 4 bases clipped from V and 4 bases from J, the junction kept 6 bases outside the gene matches. The CDR3 runs to 16 residues. Looked up from germline, CDR1 is SGHAT and CDR2 is FQNNGV. The CDR3 protein is CASSSVAGGRTGELFF. Here the CDR3 DNA reads TGTGCCAGCAGCTCTGTAGCGGGAGGTCGCACCGGGGAGCTGTTTTTT. Full variable domain (remainder filled in from reference TRBV11-2 and TRBJ2-2): EAGVAQSPRYKIIEKRQSVAFWCNPISGHATLYWYQQILGQGPKLLIQFQNNGVVDDSQLPKDRFSAERLKGVDSTLKIQPAKLEDSAVYLCASSSVAGGRTGELFFGEGSRLTVL.

This chain joins TRBV3-1 (or the pseudogene TRBV3-2) and TRBJ2-1; weak D call: TRBD1 (7 bases). Germline lookup yields CDR1 LGHDT and CDR2 YNNKEL (reference sequence). The CDR3 totals 17 residues. Between the trimmed V and J ends, which lost 1 base and 7 bases, there was a span of 20 bases. The DNA of the CDR3 is TGTGCCAGCAGCCAAGGCAAGAGAGTGACAGGGAGGAATGAGCAGTTCTTC. Protein: CASSQGKRVTGRNEQFF.

This chain joins TRBV7-9 and TRBJ1-1, with D hard to call. The CDR3 sequence is 16 residues long. V lost 5 bases, J lost 1 base, and 17 bases lay in between. Germline values: CDR1 SEHNR, CDR2 FQNEAQ (reference sequence). This CDR3 is CASSQPPDSGNTEAFF. The CDR3 DNA follows: TGTGCCAGCAGCCAACCACCTGATAGTGGGAACACTGAAGCTTTCTTT.

V is TRBV5-4 and J is TRBJ2-7; D perhaps matches TRBD1 (5 bases). V was pared by 2 bases and J by 2 bases, with 8 bases between. CDR1 SGHNT and CDR2 YYREEE come from the germline V gene (reference sequence). The CDR3 sequence is 13 residues long. The CDR3 DNA follows: TGTGCCAGCAGCTTCGCAGGGACCTACGAGCAGTACTTC. This encodes CASSFAGTYEQYF. Combining the CDR3 with reference TRBV5-4 and TRBJ2-7 gives the whole variable domain ETGVTQSPTHLIKTRGQQVTLRCSSQSGHNTVSWYQQALGQGPQFIFQYYREEENGRGNFPPRFSGLQFPNYSSELNVNALELDDSALYLCASSFAGTYEQYFGPGTRLTVT.

V usage is TRBV19 and J usage is TRBJ2-1; 7 bases are shared with TRBD1. The germline V gene has CDR1 LNHDA and CDR2 SQIVND (reference sequence). Trimming removed 6 bases from V and 8 bases from J; junction bases left unmatched: 16. This CDR3 region has 16 residues. The CDR3 here is CASSSTTTTGNHEQFF. The CDR3 DNA reads TGTGCCAGTAGCTCCACGACCACGACAGGGAACCATGAGCAGTTCTTC.

The chain uses TRBV19 and TRBJ1-6; no clear D. The germline V gene encodes CDR1 LNHDA and CDR2 SQIVND (reference sequence). The CDR3 length is 13 residues. V was cut by 1 base and J by 10 bases, with 8 bases left in between. CDR3 DNA sequence: TGTGCCAGTAGTATAGGCCAAGCCTCACCCCTCCACTTT. This sequence encodes CASSIGQASPLHF.

This clone was observed a single time. J is TRBJ1-1 and V is TRBV2; 7 nucleotides line up with TRBD1. Germline lookup yields CDR1 SNHLY and CDR2 FYNNEI. Germline trimming cut 4 bases from V and 1 base from J; bases unmatched to any gene: 3. This CDR3 contains 14 residues. CDR3 protein: CASSVRQGNTEAFF. For the CDR3, the DNA is TGTGCCAGCAGTGTCCGACAGGGGAACACTGAAGCTTTCTTT.

V is TRBV28 and J is TRBJ2-1; 10 bases align to TRBD1. V was clipped by 7 bases and J by 8 bases; unmatched bases: 17. Germline CDR1 and CDR2: MDHEN and SYDVKM. The length of the CDR3 is 17 residues. The CDR3 bases are TGTGCCAGCAACCCGGGATTAGGGACAGGGGTTTTCGATGAGCAGTTCTTC. Residues: CASNPGLGTGVFDEQFF.